A single sample is the source of the 6 T cell receptor beta chains below, sequenced in a study of T cell responses to AZD1222 COVID-19 vaccine listed by TCRdb under 2021. This specimen's time point label, interpreted: baseline before first vaccination. Libraries were prepared through the immunoSEQ multiplex PCR assay. Held by TCRdb, this immuneACCESS table contains in-frame sequences only and omits some clones. Under half of the omission traces to an unresolved V gene where checked; the cause of the rest is unknown. The sample data list tens of thousands of clones, and 70% to 90% of these were observed just once. Together, the top ten hold about a fifth of the sample. Sequencing used peripheral blood, obtained on day 0 of AZD1222 vaccination. Receptors originate from an adult in good health.

The rearrangement links TRBV7-3 to TRBJ1-1; D is uncertain. Germline V gene sequence: CDR1 SGHTA, CDR2 FQGTGA. V was cut by 5 bases and J by 4 bases, with 11 bases left in between. The CDR3 spans 13 residues. CDR3 bases: TGTGCCAGCAGCCAACGGGAGGCCACTGAAGCTTTCTTT. It yields the protein CASSQREATEAFF.

This clone was counted a single time. This rearrangement joins TRBV6-2 or TRBV6-3 to TRBJ2-3; 8 positions agree with TRBD2. Germline values: CDR1 MNHEY, CDR2 SVGEGT. The CDR3 consists of 18 residues. Trimming at V came to 0 bases and at J to 0 bases, leaving 8 bases not matched to a gene. The CDR3 DNA reads as TGTGCCAGCAGTTACTCGAGTGGGCTAGCGGGTAGCACAGATACGCAGTATTTT. It codes for CASSYSSGLAGSTDTQYF.

The CDR3, as DNA: TGTGCCAGCAGCCTCCCAAGTGGGGTTACTGAAGCTTTCTTT. It codes for CASSLPSGVTEAFF. The J gene is TRBJ1-1, the V gene TRBV11-2; no definite D call. The V end lost 5 bases, the J end lost 5 bases, and 15 bases lay between the germline ends. This CDR3 is 14 amino acids long. Germline V gene data show CDR1 as SGHAT and CDR2 as FQNNGV.

V is TRBV3-1 (or the pseudogene TRBV3-2) and J is TRBJ1-3, with D unresolved. Germline CDR1 is LGHDT and CDR2 is YNNKEL (reference sequence). V was trimmed by 0 bases and J by 2 bases, leaving 8 bases between them. The CDR3 totals 15 residues. CDR3 region: CASSQDRMTGNTIYF. CDR3 bases: TGTGCCAGCAGCCAAGATAGAATGACTGGAAACACCATATATTTT.

CDR3 in amino acids: CASSLFISSNQPQHF. The DNA for the CDR3 is TGTGCCAGCAGCTTGTTTATTAGTAGCAATCAGCCCCAGCATTTT. This chain uses TRBV7-2 with TRBJ1-5; no clear D. V was pared by 3 bases and J by 0 bases, with 9 bases between. Germline CDR1 is SGHTA and CDR2 is FQGNSA. This CDR3 spans 15 amino acids.

J is TRBJ2-2 and V is TRBV7-2; TRBD1 aligns across 8 bases. V dropped 5 bases and J dropped 7; count of bases not matched to a gene: 9. Germline CDR1 reads SGHTA; CDR2 reads FQGNSA. CDR3 length: 15 amino acids. For the CDR3, the DNA is TGTGCCAGCAGCCTTAGGACAGGGAATATCGGGGAGCTGTTTTTT. Amino acid sequence: CASSLRTGNIGELFF.